The 31 T cell receptor beta chains below come from one sample, sequenced in a study of vaccination effects on CD4 cells after COVID-19. Antigen-specific CD4+ T cells expanded by the ViraFEST assay with viral peptide pools were then sequenced. Culturing for 9 to 10 days preceded CD4+ T cell isolation. Of the BNT162b2 and mRNA-1273 vaccines, participants received two doses of one or the other. Their cognate antigens are unknown. Clones were sequenced by immunoSEQ multiplex PCR, and TCRdb holds only the in-frame ones, with some missing. The repertoire holds about 29,000 clones, about 74% seen once, with roughly 17% in the top ten. The source was CD4+ T cells from PBMCs cultured with HCoV-OC43 spike peptides, collected after COVID-19 vaccination. Subset: HCoV-OC43 spike overlapping peptide pool stimulation. These receptors were collected from a human donor who received a COVID-19 vaccine.

CDR3 sequence: CASSVQGDTQYF. The DNA for the CDR3 is TGTGCCAGCAGCGTACAGGGGGATACGCAGTATTTT. The chain carries TRBV9 and TRBJ2-3; the D gene is possibly TRBD1 (6 bases). Trimming shortened V by 1 base and J by 6 bases, and 6 bases separated the two germline ends. This CDR3 is 12 amino acids long. CDR1 is SGDLS, CDR2 YYNGEE, per germline. The full variable domain, with the rest looked up from reference TRBV9 and TRBJ2-3, is DSGVTQTPKHLITATGQRVTLRCSPRSGDLSVYWYQQSLDQGLQFLIQYYNGEERAKGNILERFSAQQFPDLHSELNLSSLELGDSALYFCASSVQGDTQYFGPGTRLTVL.

By proportion, this clone is medium-sized. The rearrangement joins TRBV10-3 to TRBJ1-1; the match to TRBD1 covers 7 bases. The germline CDR1 and CDR2 sequences are ENHRY and SYGVKD. This CDR3 has 15 amino acids. Trimming removed 0 bases from V and 0 bases from J; junction bases left unmatched: 1. CDR3 amino acids: CAISESGTVNTEAFF. The CDR3 DNA follows: TGTGCCATCAGTGAGTCCGGGACAGTGAACACTGAAGCTTTCTTT.

This clone was counted only a few times. The J gene is TRBJ1-2, the V gene TRBV4-2; TRBD1 is a possible D gene (6 bases). Germline V gives CDR1 LGHNA, CDR2 YNFKEQ. V lost 2 bases to trimming and J lost 3 bases, with 22 bases between them. The CDR3 runs 18 residues. The CDR3 DNA is TGTGCCAGCAGCCAATTAGGGGGGATCGGCGTAAGCGACTATGGCTACACCTTC. Amino acids: CASSQLGGIGVSDYGYTF.

The genes are TRBV29-1 and TRBJ2-1; TRBD2 matches at 7 bases. The V and J ends lost 4 bases and 6 bases, in that order; junction bases with no gene match: 30. This CDR3 spans 21 amino acids. Germline lookup yields CDR1 SQVTM and CDR2 ANQGSEA. Here the CDR3 DNA reads TGCAGCGTTGGCCCTCAACCTGTACTGAGGGAGGGCCTCACAACACTCAATGAGCAGTTCTTC. Its translation is CSVGPQPVLREGLTTLNEQFF.

The rearrangement joins TRBV20-1 to TRBJ1-2, with D uncertain. CDR3 length equals 11 residues. Germline assignment: CDR1 DFQATT and CDR2 SNEGSKA (reference sequence). CDR3 DNA sequence: TGCAGGGCAGAGGATAACTATGGCTACACCTTC. As protein: CRAEDNYGYTF.

A few counts support this clone. V gene TRBV28 combines with J gene TRBJ1-2; TRBD1 is a possible D gene (5 bases). V was pared by 8 bases and J by 5 bases, with 18 bases between. Germline V gives CDR1 MDHEN, CDR2 SYDVKM. The CDR3 sequence is 14 residues long. CDR3 loop: CASEGQGFQYGYTF. The CDR3 coding sequence is TGTGCCAGCGAAGGGCAGGGTTTTCAGTATGGCTACACCTTC.

This chain connects TRBV6-4 to TRBJ2-7; D might be TRBD1 (6 bases). V was trimmed by 6 bases and J by 3 bases, leaving 18 bases between them. CDR3 length: 15 amino acids. Germline V lookup: CDR1 MRHNA, CDR2 SNTAGT. The CDR3 coding sequence is TGTGCCAGCAGCCAACAGGGTGGCCCCAACTACGAGCAGTACTTC. As protein: CASSQQGGPNYEQYF.

The chain is built from TRBV27 and TRBJ2-2; the D gene is possibly TRBD2 (5 bases). V gave up 5 bases and J gave up 7 bases, with 14 bases separating them. CDR1 and CDR2 from the germline V gene are MNHEY and SMNVEV (reference sequence). The CDR3 consists of 14 residues. CDR3 protein: CASSPPQGSGELFF. The CDR3 DNA follows: TGTGCCAGCAGTCCACCCCAAGGGAGCGGGGAGCTGTTTTTT.

The genes are TRBV5-1 and TRBJ2-3; the D call may be TRBD1 or TRBD2 (5 bases each). The CDR3 is made up of 15 amino acids. Between the trimmed V and J ends, which lost 4 bases and 2 bases, there was a span of 14 bases. Per the germline V gene, CDR1 is SGHRS and CDR2 is YFSETQ. The CDR3 DNA reads as TGCGCCAGCAGCCCCTGGGGGTCGTCCACAGATACGCAGTATTTT. It yields the protein CASSPWGSSTDTQYF.

The chain has TRBV5-4 and TRBJ1-5; TRBD1 might be the D (5 bases). CDR3 length equals 14 residues. Germline V lookup: CDR1 SGHNT, CDR2 YYREEE (reference sequence). V shed 4 bases and J shed 6 bases, with 14 bases lying between them. Here the CDR3 DNA reads TGTGCCAGCAGCCGGGGGGGGGTAGGTCAGCCCCAGCATTTT. The encoded protein is CASSRGGVGQPQHF.

V and J are TRBV10-3 and TRBJ2-1; D possibly corresponds to TRBD2 (6 bases). V was trimmed by 0 bases and J by 2 bases, leaving 11 bases between them. Germline CDR1 and CDR2: ENHRY and SYGVKD. This CDR3 has 16 residues. The CDR3 loop reads CAISESSGGTYNEQFF. The CDR3 DNA is TGTGCCATCAGTGAGTCTTCTGGCGGGACCTACAATGAGCAGTTCTTC.

The chain recombines TRBV24-1 with TRBJ2-3; TRBD2 might be the D (6 bases). CDR3 length: 17 residues. Germline CDR1 KGHDR, CDR2 SFDVKD. V gave up 0 bases and J gave up 2 bases, with 14 bases separating them. CDR3: CATSDLASGGITDTQYF. For the CDR3, the DNA is TGTGCCACCAGTGATTTGGCTTCCGGGGGTATCACAGATACGCAGTATTTT.

The chain employs TRBV5-1 and TRBJ2-2, with 8 bases matching TRBD2. CDR1 is SGHRS and CDR2 is YFSETQ in the germline V gene. J was trimmed by 6 bases and V by 5 bases; bases with no gene match: 9. This CDR3 is 15 amino acids long. CDR3 coding DNA: TGCGCCAGCAGGCCCCCCCGGGAGGGCGCCGGGGAGCTGTTTTTT. It specifies CASRPPREGAGELFF. The whole variable domain, remainder taken from reference TRBV5-1 and TRBJ2-2, is KAGVTQTPRYLIKTRGQQVTLSCSPISGHRSVSWYQQTPGQGLQFLFEYFSETQRNKGNFPGRFSGRQFSNSRSEMNVSTLELGDSALYLCASRPPREGAGELFFGEGSRLTVL.

V is TRBV4-2 and J is TRBJ2-5, with 7 bases lining up with TRBD2. This CDR3 region has 15 residues. Trimming removed 0 bases from V and 5 bases from J; junction bases left unmatched: 6. From germline, CDR1 is LGHNA and CDR2 YNFKEQ. CDR3 DNA sequence: TGTGCCAGCAGCCAAGATCTTACGACTAGCGAGACCCAGTACTTC. Protein sequence: CASSQDLTTSETQYF.

The table lists this clone with a count of one. This rearrangement joins TRBV5-1 to TRBJ2-5; 7 bases are a match to TRBD1. The V gene's germline CDR1 is SGHRS and CDR2 YFSETQ. This CDR3 comprises 13 residues. V shed 4 bases and J 6 bases; nucleotides not matched to a gene: 6. The CDR3 DNA sequence: TGCGCCAGCAGCGTGGGACAGTTAAAGACCCAGTACTTC. Translated: CASSVGQLKTQYF.

The gene calls are TRBV27 and TRBJ2-1, with 10 bases that match TRBD2. Germline values: CDR1 MNHEY, CDR2 SMNVEV (reference sequence). CDR3 size: 15 residues. Trimming cost V 2 bases and J 13 bases; bases outside gene matches: 11. For the CDR3, the DNA is TGTGCCAGCAGTTTACGGCTAGCGGGGGACACAGTCCAGTTCTTC. Translation: CASSLRLAGDTVQFF.

The rearrangement links TRBV7-2 to TRBJ2-7, with D possibly TRBD1 on 5 matching bases. V was clipped by 5 bases and J by 3 bases, with 8 bases between them. Germline V gene sequence: CDR1 SGHTA, CDR2 FQGNSA. This CDR3 has 12 amino acids. CDR3 region: CASSPTGYEQYF. The CDR3 DNA is TGTGCCAGCAGCCCAACAGGCTACGAGCAGTACTTC.

The rearrangement joins TRBV6-1 to TRBJ1-5; 9 bases agree with TRBD1. V gave up 3 bases and J gave up 11 bases; unmatched junction bases: 8. The germline V gene has CDR1 MNHNS and CDR2 SASEGT. The CDR3 loop spans 14 amino acids. The CDR3 reads CASSDGTGLMTQHF. CDR3 nucleotide sequence: TGTGCCAGCAGTGACGGGACAGGGCTCATGACCCAGCATTTT.

This chain joins TRBV19 and TRBJ1-5, with D possibly matching TRBD1 (5 bases). This CDR3 has 16 amino acids. Germline V gene data show CDR1 as LNHDA and CDR2 as SQIVND (reference sequence). V was trimmed by 3 bases and J by 2 bases, leaving 14 bases between them. The DNA of the CDR3 is TGTGCCAGTAGTATTCAGGGAATTATTGGCAATCAGCCCCAGCATTTT. Protein: CASSIQGIIGNQPQHF.

The V call is TRBV14, the J call TRBJ2-1; 11 bases match TRBD2. CDR1 is SGHDN and CDR2 is FVKESK in the germline V gene. Trimming cost V 3 bases and J 5 bases; bases outside gene matches: 6. The CDR3 spans 16 residues. CDR3 sequence (DNA): TGTGCCAGCAGCCAGGTAGCGGGGGGGCTAGACAATGAGCAGTTCTTC. It yields the protein CASSQVAGGLDNEQFF.

The sample holds a few counts of this clone. The chain employs TRBV5-8 and TRBJ2-5; D is unclear. This CDR3 contains 14 residues. Trimming left V 1 base short and J 1 base short, with 8 bases between. Germline CDR1 is SGHTS and CDR2 is YDEGEE. DNA for the CDR3: TGTGCCAGCAGCTTGTCGTCCTCCCAAGAGACCCAGTACTTC. It encodes CASSLSSSQETQYF.

This chain uses TRBV6-5 with TRBJ2-2; D possibly corresponds to TRBD1 (6 bases). The CDR3 has 14 amino acids. V lost 7 bases, J lost 3 bases, and 12 bases lay in between. Germline V gene sequence: CDR1 MNHEY, CDR2 SVGAGI. CDR3 protein: CASKGYRDTGELFF. The DNA of the CDR3 is TGTGCCAGCAAAGGGTACAGGGACACCGGGGAGCTGTTTTTT.

The V gene is TRBV5-1, the J gene TRBJ2-7; 9 nucleotides agree with TRBD2. CDR1 is SGHRS and CDR2 is YFSETQ in the germline V gene. The CDR3 is made up of 16 amino acids. With 0 bases clipped from V and 6 bases from J, the junction kept 10 bases outside the gene matches. The CDR3 DNA sequence: TGCGCCAGCAGCTTGGGGCCCTCTAGCGGGGCTACCGAGCAGTACTTC. As protein: CASSLGPSSGATEQYF. Filled out from reference TRBV5-1 and TRBJ2-7, the complete variable domain reads KAGVTQTPRYLIKTRGQQVTLSCSPISGHRSVSWYQQTPGQGLQFLFEYFSETQRNKGNFPGRFSGRQFSNSRSEMNVSTLELGDSALYLCASSLGPSSGATEQYFGPGTRLTVT.

J is TRBJ2-5 and V is TRBV11-3; 9 bases map to TRBD1. CDR1 is SGHNT, CDR2 YENEEA, per germline. This CDR3 contains 15 residues. V gave up 5 bases and J gave up 3 bases; unmatched junction bases: 7. CDR3 DNA sequence: TGTGCCAGCAGCCGCGACAGGGGGGCAAAAGAGACCCAGTACTTC. Translation gives CASSRDRGAKETQYF. The full variable domain, its missing parts supplied by reference TRBV11-3 and TRBJ2-5, is EAGVVQSPRYKIIEKKQPVAFWCNPISGHNTLYWYLQNLGQGPELLIRYENEEAVDDSQLPKDRFSAERLKGVDSTLKIQPAELGDSAVYLCASSRDRGAKETQYFGPGTRLLVL.

The chain has TRBV21-1 and TRBJ2-3; no DNA check was done on the table's D call, TRBD1. TRBV21-1 is termed a pseudogene. The CDR3 runs 18 residues. The CDR3 loop is CASSKVPAGMGRTDTQYF. In DNA form, the CDR3 reads TGTGCCAGCAGCAAAGTGCCGGCAGGGATGGGTAGGACAGATACGCAGTATTTT.

The chain recombines TRBV19 with TRBJ1-1; TRBD1 is a possible D gene (5 bases). V was shortened by 8 bases and J by 11 bases, with 18 bases between the two germline ends. The CDR3 sequence is 12 residues long. Germline lookup yields CDR1 LNHDA and CDR2 SQIVND (reference sequence). CDR3 residues: CASSSLPGLAFF. DNA of the CDR3: TGTGCCAGTTCCTCCCTCCCGGGGCTGGCTTTCTTT.

A few counts support this clone. The rearrangement uses TRBV6-2 or TRBV6-3 and TRBJ2-1; D remains unclear. The CDR3 is made up of 13 amino acids. The germline gives CDR1 MNHEY, CDR2 SVGEGT. Trimming stripped 3 bases from V and 5 bases from J, with 8 bases between. CDR3 amino acids: CASSYGINNEQFF. CDR3 sequence (DNA): TGTGCCAGCAGTTATGGAATCAACAATGAGCAGTTCTTC.

This clone was recorded a few times. This chain joins TRBV6-5 and TRBJ1-2, with 10 positions matching TRBD1. V dropped 6 bases and J dropped 4; count of bases not matched to a gene: 5. CDR3 size: 14 residues. CDR1 and CDR2 (germline): MNHEY, SVGAGI. CDR3 sequence: CASRVGQGIYGYTF. Here the CDR3 DNA reads TGTGCCAGCAGAGTGGGACAGGGGATCTATGGCTACACCTTC.

The gene calls are TRBV6-6 and TRBJ2-5; D call uncertain. Germline CDR1 MNHNY, CDR2 SVGAGI (reference sequence). V gave up 5 bases and J gave up 3 bases, with 16 bases separating them. The CDR3 is 15 residues long. This CDR3 reads CASSRPGPYKETQYF. CDR3 bases: TGTGCCAGCAGTCGCCCTGGACCTTACAAAGAGACCCAGTACTTC.

The genes are TRBV5-1 and TRBJ2-5; no reliable D call. Germline V gene data show CDR1 as SGHRS and CDR2 as YFSETQ. V gave up 3 bases and J gave up 5 bases, with 11 bases separating them. This CDR3 comprises 13 residues. The CDR3 DNA sequence: TGCGCCAGCAGCTCGGACCTGGCGGAGACCCAGTACTTC. This encodes CASSSDLAETQYF.

This clone counts as large. This chain joins TRBV5-1 and TRBJ2-6; TRBD1 matches at 8 bases. Germline V gene sequence: CDR1 SGHRS, CDR2 YFSETQ. V shed 3 bases, J shed 2 bases, and the junction held 10 bases outside the gene matches. The CDR3 loop spans 18 amino acids. The CDR3 loop reads CASSSTLGQGAGANVLTF. Written as DNA, the CDR3 is TGCGCCAGCAGCTCCACCCTAGGACAGGGTGCTGGGGCCAACGTCCTGACTTTC.